This T cell receptor beta chain was identified in a study of shared clonotypes between healthy human individuals. The V end was cut by 0 bases, the J end by 7 bases, with 6 bases between. This CDR3 is built from 12 residues. Germline CDR1 reads SGHDN; CDR2 reads FVKESK. The data were produced by immunoSEQ multiplex PCR, yet TCRdb's version contains in-frame clones alone and is incomplete. Among approximately 700,000 clones, 73% were seen once, and the ten largest hold around 1.8%. There are a few counts of this clone. This clonotype was sampled from a woman aged 25-40 years in good health. The sequencing sample was made of memory CD4+ T cells sorted from blood. Subset indicated: CD45RA-negative fraction. The J gene is TRBJ1-2, the V gene TRBV14, with D uncertain. Written as DNA, the CDR3 is TGTGCCAGCAGCCAAGATAGGACTGGCTACACCTTC. It translates to CASSQDRTGYTF.